The 5 T cell receptor beta chains below come from one sample, sequenced in a study of cytomegalovirus exposure and HLA in healthy donors (TCRdb year 2017). The method was the immunoSEQ multiplex PCR assay. A mixture of 60 forward primers for TCR Vbeta segments and 13 reverse primers for TCR Jbeta segments was used in the multiplex PCR. Entries here come from immuneACCESS through TCRdb and include only in-frame sequences with V and J called. Some clones fail to appear in such tables; in the studies checked, an unresolved V gene covers under half of the shortfall, and the cause of the remainder is unknown. Within this sample are about 130,000 clones, with 80% to 90% of them counted one time only. Clones ranked in the top ten supply 3.6% of the sample. Sample: PBMCs. These receptors came from a woman aged 40 to 50 in good health and CMV-seropositive.

V usage is TRBV10-3 and J usage is TRBJ2-1; 13 nucleotides line up with TRBD2. The CDR3 extends over 14 amino acids. Germline V gene sequence: CDR1 ENHRY, CDR2 SYGVKD. V shed 8 bases and J 3 bases; nucleotides not matched to a gene: 1. CDR3 sequence (DNA): TGTGCCATCGGGACTAGCGGGGACTACAATGAGCAGTTCTTC. This gives the protein CAIGTSGDYNEQFF.

The rearrangement uses TRBV13 and TRBJ2-1, with TRBD2 matching over 8 bases. In germline, CDR1 is PRHDT, CDR2 FYEKMQ (reference sequence). CDR3 length: 15 amino acids. Germline trimming cut 5 bases from V and 12 bases from J; bases unmatched to any gene: 15. CDR3 region: CASSGPGTRLTGQFF. DNA of the CDR3: TGTGCCAGCAGCGGACCAGGGACTAGACTAACAGGGCAGTTCTTC. The full variable domain, rest sourced from reference TRBV13 and TRBJ2-1, is AAGVIQSPRHLIKEKRETATLKCYPIPRHDTVYWYQQGPGQDPQFLISFYEKMQSDKGSIPDRFSAQQFSDYHSELNMSSLELGDSALYFCASSGPGTRLTGQFFGPGTRLTVL.

The chain uses TRBV6-1 and TRBJ2-7; TRBD2 matches 7 bases. The CDR3 is made up of 14 amino acids. The junction had 8 bases not matched to a gene; V was cut back by 5 bases and J by 4 bases. Germline CDR1 reads MNHNS; CDR2 reads SASEGT. The CDR3 DNA reads as TGTGCCAGCAGTTCTCCGGGTAGCGGGTACGAGCAGTACTTC. Translating gives CASSSPGSGYEQYF.

This sequence joins TRBV5-3 and TRBJ1-3; D may be TRBD1 (6 bases). TRBV5-3 is noted as an ORF with a role that remains uncertain. Trimming removed 2 bases at V and 0 bases at J, with 18 bases between. CDR3 size: 18 residues. This chain's CDR3 is CARSFRSQGQNSGNTIYF. In nucleotides, the CDR3 is TGTGCCAGAAGCTTCCGCAGCCAAGGACAGAACTCTGGAAACACCATATATTTT.

The CDR3: CASSYGNSGSYEQYF. The CDR3 DNA is TGTGCCAGCAGTTACGGAAATAGCGGGAGCTACGAGCAGTACTTC. The chain combines TRBV6-5 with TRBJ2-7, with TRBD2 matching 9 bases. V gave up 2 bases and J gave up 3 bases; unmatched junction bases: 5. Germline V CDR1 and CDR2: MNHEY, SVGAGI. The CDR3 is 15 amino acids.